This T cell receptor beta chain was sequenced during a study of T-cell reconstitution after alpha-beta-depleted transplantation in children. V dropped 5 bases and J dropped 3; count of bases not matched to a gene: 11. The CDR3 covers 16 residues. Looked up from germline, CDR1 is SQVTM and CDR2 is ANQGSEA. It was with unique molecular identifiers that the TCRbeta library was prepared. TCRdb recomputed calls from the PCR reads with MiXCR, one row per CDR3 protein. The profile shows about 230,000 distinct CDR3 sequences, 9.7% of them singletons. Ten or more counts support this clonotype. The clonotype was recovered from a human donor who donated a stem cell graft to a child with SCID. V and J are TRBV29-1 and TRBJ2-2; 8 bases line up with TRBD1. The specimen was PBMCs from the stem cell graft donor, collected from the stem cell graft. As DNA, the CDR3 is TGCAGCGTTAAGTACAGGGGGGTCCTTGACACCGGGGAGCTGTTTTTT. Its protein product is CSVKYRGVLDTGELFF.